The 8 T cell receptor beta chains below were found in one sample sequenced in a study of shared clonotypes between healthy human individuals (dated by TCRdb to about 2020). Library generation was performed with the immunoSEQ multiplex PCR assay. Entries here come from immuneACCESS through TCRdb and include only in-frame sequences with V and J called. Some clones fail to appear in such tables; in the studies checked, an unresolved V gene covers under half of the shortfall, and the cause of the remainder is unknown. The sample records 1.6 million or so clones, approximately 98.5% of which are singletons. The top ten clones comprise 0.36% of the sample. The sample taken for sequencing was naive CD4+ T cells sorted from blood. What the cell subset or site label conveys for this sample: CD45RA+ positively selected. The receptors were sampled from a young man in good health.

The chain employs TRBV5-4 and TRBJ1-2; a possible D gene is TRBD1 (6 bases). The ends were cut back, 5 bases at V and 8 bases at J, with 16 bases in the middle. The CDR3 has 13 residues. From germline, CDR1 is SGHNT and CDR2 YYREEE (reference sequence). The CDR3 spells CASSLQGGVGYTF. The CDR3, as DNA: TGTGCCAGCAGTCTACAGGGTGGGGTGGGCTACACCTTC.

V is TRBV23-1 and J is TRBJ1-2, with 7 bases aligning to TRBD1. TRBV23-1 is identified as an open reading frame with a role that is uncertain. This CDR3 contains 16 residues. V shed 0 bases, J shed 10 bases, and the junction held 14 bases outside the gene matches. CDR3 sequence reads: CASSQSGQETSIFYTF. CDR3 bases: TGCGCCAGCAGTCAATCAGGACAGGAAACCTCAATATTCTACACCTTC.

This rearrangement joins TRBV10-3 to TRBJ1-5; D is uncertain. The CDR3 runs 13 residues. The V end was cut by 7 bases, the J end by 4 bases, with 11 bases between. Germline lookup yields CDR1 ENHRY and CDR2 SYGVKD. The CDR3 sequence is CAIKAARNQPQHF. In DNA, the CDR3 is TGTGCCATCAAGGCGGCCCGGAATCAGCCCCAGCATTTT.

A remark on this clone: Other DNA sequences from this sample encode an identical CDR3 as well. V gene TRBV18 combines with J gene TRBJ2-5, with 9 bases fitting TRBD1. The CDR3 extends over 15 amino acids. Germline assignment: CDR1 KGHSH and CDR2 LQKENI. Trimming at V came to 3 bases and at J to 5 bases, leaving 7 bases not matched to a gene. CDR3 amino acids: CASSPWGQGRETQYF. CDR3 coding DNA: TGTGCCAGCTCACCTTGGGGACAGGGTAGGGAGACCCAGTACTTC.

The chain links TRBV28 to TRBJ1-5, with 7 nucleotides matching TRBD1. The junction had 8 bases not matched to a gene; V was cut back by 1 base and J by 5 bases. From germline, CDR1 is MDHEN and CDR2 SYDVKM. This CDR3 region has 16 residues. The CDR3 region has the DNA TGTGCCAGCAGTTTATCGGGACAGTGGGGGGATCAGCCCCAGCATTTT. This sequence encodes CASSLSGQWGDQPQHF. The variable domain in full, completed from reference TRBV28 and TRBJ1-5, reads DVKVTQSSRYLVKRTGEKVFLECVQDMDHENMFWYRQDPGLGLRLIYFSYDVKMKEKGDIPEGYSVSREKKERFSLILESASTNQTSMYLCASSLSGQWGDQPQHFGDGTRLSIL.

The J gene is TRBJ2-7, the V gene TRBV5-1; D may be TRBD1 (6 bases). The CDR3 is 15 residues long. Trimming stripped 5 bases from V and 3 bases from J, with 18 bases between. The V gene's germline CDR1 is SGHRS and CDR2 YFSETQ. The CDR3 nucleotides read TGCGCCAGCAGGATGTCCGGACAGCTGAACTACGAGCAGTACTTC. Its translation: CASRMSGQLNYEQYF.

The chain combines TRBV10-1 with TRBJ2-2; 11 bases fit TRBD1. The CDR3 runs to 13 residues. J gave up 6 bases and V 9 bases, and 3 bases lay outside the gene matches. CDR1 and CDR2 (germline): WNHNN, SYGVQD (reference sequence). CDR3 residues: CARGTGGPGELFF. The CDR3, as DNA: TGCGCCAGAGGGACAGGGGGACCCGGGGAGCTGTTTTTT.

This rearrangement joins TRBV5-1 to TRBJ2-3; 7 bases fit TRBD1. This CDR3 contains 16 residues. J gave up 2 bases and V 4 bases, and 10 bases lay outside the gene matches. Germline V gene lookup returns CDR1 SGHRS and CDR2 YFSETQ. In nucleotides, the CDR3 is TGCGCCAGCAGCGTACAACCGGGACAGTACACAGATACGCAGTATTTT. Protein: CASSVQPGQYTDTQYF.